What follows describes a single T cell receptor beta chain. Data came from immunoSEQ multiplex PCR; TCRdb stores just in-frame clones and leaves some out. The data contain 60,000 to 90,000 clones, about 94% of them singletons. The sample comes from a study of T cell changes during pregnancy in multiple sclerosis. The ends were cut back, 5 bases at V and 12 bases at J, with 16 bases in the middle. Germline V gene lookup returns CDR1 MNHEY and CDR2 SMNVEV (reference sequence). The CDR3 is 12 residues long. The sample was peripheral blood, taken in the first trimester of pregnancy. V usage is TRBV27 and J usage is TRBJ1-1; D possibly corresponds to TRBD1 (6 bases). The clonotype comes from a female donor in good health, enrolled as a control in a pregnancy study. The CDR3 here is CASSPRWGPTFF. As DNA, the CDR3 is TGTGCCAGCAGTCCGAGGTGGGGGCCAACTTTCTTT.